This T cell receptor beta chain was identified in a study of cytomegalovirus exposure and HLA in healthy donors. Study findings and constraints: TCR beta sequences reportedly predicted most subjects' HLA-A and HLA-B alleles accurately. More clonal expansion characterized HLA-associated TCR beta chains than equally common others in a later analysis.

Primers for the PCR totalled 60 Vbeta and 13 Jbeta. Original handling: Unique TCR beta chains totaled some 80 million in a later count, with around 11 million of them shared. Clones were sequenced by immunoSEQ multiplex PCR, and TCRdb holds only the in-frame ones, with some missing. Clone size and the V and J calls come from that table; the DNA yielded D and trimming. The table has under 70,000 clones, about two thirds seen once. Trimming left V 3 bases short and J 7 bases short, with 16 bases between. Per the germline V gene, CDR1 is MDHEN and CDR2 is SYDVKM. The CDR3 consists of 16 residues. For this clone: What it recognizes is unknown.

This clonotype was obtained from a woman in her 30s in good health and CMV-seronegative. What was sequenced was PBMCs. V is TRBV28 and J is TRBJ1-6; tentative D call: TRBD1 (5 bases). CDR3 region: CASSFGEGLPNSPLHF. In nucleotides, the CDR3 is TGTGCCAGCAGTTTCGGGGAGGGGTTACCCAATTCACCCCTCCACTTT.